This TCR beta chain was observed in a study of blood T cell repertoires in COVID-19. The CDR3 is made up of 14 amino acids. Per the germline V gene, CDR1 is MDHEN and CDR2 is SYDVKM. V lost 6 bases to trimming and J lost 7 bases; unmatched junction nucleotides: 4. Some clones are missing from TCRdb's copy, which holds only in-frame ones; the method was immunoSEQ multiplex PCR. The sample consists of 50,000 or so clones, 90% of them appearing once. This TCR derives from a man in his 60s with active COVID-19. The rearrangement links TRBV28 to TRBJ2-1; 12 bases are a match to TRBD1. Sample: peripheral blood. The CDR3 coding sequence is TGTGCCAGCAGGGGACAGGGGGCGCAAAATGAGCAGTTCTTC. This encodes CASRGQGAQNEQFF.